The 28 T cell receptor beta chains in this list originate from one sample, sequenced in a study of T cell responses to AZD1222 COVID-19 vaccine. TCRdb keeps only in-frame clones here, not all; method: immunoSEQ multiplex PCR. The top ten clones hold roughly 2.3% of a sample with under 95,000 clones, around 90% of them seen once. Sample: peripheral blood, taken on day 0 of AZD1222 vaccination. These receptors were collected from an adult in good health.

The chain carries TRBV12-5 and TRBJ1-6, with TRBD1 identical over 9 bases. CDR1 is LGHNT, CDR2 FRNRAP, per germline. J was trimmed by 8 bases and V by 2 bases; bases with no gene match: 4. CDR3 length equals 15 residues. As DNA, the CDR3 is TGTGCTAGTGGTTTGCTCGGGACAGGGTATTCACCCCTCCACTTT. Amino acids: CASGLLGTGYSPLHF. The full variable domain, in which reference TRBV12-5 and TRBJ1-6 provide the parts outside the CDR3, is DARVTQTPRHKVTEMGQEVTMRCQPILGHNTVFWYRQTMMQGLELLAYFRNRAPLDDSGMPKDRFSAEMPDATLATLKIQPSEPRDSAVYFCASGLLGTGYSPLHFGNGTRLTVT.

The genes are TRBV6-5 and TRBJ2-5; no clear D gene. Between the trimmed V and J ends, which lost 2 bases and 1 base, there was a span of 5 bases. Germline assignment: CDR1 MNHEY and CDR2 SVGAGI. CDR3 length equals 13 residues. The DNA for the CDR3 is TGTGCCAGCAGTTACGCCCTCCAAGAGACCCAGTACTTC. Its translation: CASSYALQETQYF.

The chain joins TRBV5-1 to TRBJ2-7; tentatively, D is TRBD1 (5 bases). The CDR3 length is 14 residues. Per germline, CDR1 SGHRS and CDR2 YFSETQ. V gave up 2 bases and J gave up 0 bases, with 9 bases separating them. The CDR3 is CASSFVTDSYEQYF. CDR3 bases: TGCGCCAGCAGCTTTGTGACAGACTCCTACGAGCAGTACTTC.

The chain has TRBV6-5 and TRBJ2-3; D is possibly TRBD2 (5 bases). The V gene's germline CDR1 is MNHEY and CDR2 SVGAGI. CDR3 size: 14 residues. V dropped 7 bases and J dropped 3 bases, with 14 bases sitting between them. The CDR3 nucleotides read TGTGCCAGCACCGCCCCGGGCGGGACAGATACGCAGTATTTT. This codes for CASTAPGGTDTQYF.

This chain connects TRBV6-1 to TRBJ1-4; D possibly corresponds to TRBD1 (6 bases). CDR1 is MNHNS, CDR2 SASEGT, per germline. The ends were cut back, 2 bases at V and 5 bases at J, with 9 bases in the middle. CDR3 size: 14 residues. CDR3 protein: CASSERGGNEKLFF. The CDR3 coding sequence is TGTGCCAGCAGTGAAAGGGGGGGGAATGAAAAACTGTTTTTT.

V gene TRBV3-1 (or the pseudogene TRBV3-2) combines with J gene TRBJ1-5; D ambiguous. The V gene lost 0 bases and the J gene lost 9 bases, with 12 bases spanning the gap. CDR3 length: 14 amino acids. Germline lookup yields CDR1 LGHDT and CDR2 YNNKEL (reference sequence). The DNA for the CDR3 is TGTGCCAGCAGCCAAGACCGGTCTGGATGGCCCCAGCATTTT. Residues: CASSQDRSGWPQHF.

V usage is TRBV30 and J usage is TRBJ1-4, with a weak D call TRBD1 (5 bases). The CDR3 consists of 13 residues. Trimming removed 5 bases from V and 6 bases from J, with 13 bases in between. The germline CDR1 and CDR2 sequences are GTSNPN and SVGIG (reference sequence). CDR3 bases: TGTGCCTGGGGGGGAGGCCATTATGAAAAACTGTTTTTT. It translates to CAWGGGHYEKLFF.

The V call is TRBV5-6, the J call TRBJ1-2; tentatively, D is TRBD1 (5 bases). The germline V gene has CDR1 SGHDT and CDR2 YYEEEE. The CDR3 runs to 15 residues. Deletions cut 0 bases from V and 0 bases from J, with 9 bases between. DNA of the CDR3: TGTGCCAGCAGCTTGGCCAGGGCCCCTAACTATGGCTACACCTTC. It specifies CASSLARAPNYGYTF.

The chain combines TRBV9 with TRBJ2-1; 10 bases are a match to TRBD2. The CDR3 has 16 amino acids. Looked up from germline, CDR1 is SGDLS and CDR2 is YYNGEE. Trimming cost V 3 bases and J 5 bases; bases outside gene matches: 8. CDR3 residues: CASSATLAGINNEQFF. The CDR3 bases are TGTGCCAGCAGCGCGACACTAGCGGGGATCAACAATGAGCAGTTCTTC.

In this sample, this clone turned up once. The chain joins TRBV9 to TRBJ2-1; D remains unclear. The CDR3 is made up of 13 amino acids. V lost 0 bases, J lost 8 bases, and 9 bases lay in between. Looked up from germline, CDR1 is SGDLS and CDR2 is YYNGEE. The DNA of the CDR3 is TGTGCCAGCAGCGTAGAGCCCCCGGATGAGCAGTTCTTC. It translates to CASSVEPPDEQFF.

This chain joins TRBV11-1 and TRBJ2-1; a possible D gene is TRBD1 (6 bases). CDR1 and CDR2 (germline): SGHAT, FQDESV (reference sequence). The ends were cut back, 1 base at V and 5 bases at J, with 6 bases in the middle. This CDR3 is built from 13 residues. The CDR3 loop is CASSLGQDNEQFF. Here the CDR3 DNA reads TGTGCCAGCAGCTTAGGACAGGACAATGAGCAGTTCTTC.

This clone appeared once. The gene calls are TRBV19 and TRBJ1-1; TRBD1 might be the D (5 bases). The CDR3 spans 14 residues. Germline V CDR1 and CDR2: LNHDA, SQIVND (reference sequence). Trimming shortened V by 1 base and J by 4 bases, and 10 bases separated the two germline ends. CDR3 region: CASSIAFGTTEAFF. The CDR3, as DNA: TGTGCCAGTAGTATAGCTTTTGGGACCACTGAAGCTTTCTTT.

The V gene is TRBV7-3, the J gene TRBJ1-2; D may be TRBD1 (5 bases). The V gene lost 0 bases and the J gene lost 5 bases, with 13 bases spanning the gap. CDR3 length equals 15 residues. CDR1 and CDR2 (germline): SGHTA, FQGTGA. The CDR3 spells CASSLTAGPEYGYTF. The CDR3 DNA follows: TGTGCCAGCAGCTTAACGGCGGGGCCGGAGTATGGCTACACCTTC.

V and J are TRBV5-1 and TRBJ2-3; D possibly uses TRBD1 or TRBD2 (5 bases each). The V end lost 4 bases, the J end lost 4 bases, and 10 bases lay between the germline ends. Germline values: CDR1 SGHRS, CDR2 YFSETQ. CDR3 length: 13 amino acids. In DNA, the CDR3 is TGCGCCAGCAGCACGCAGGGAGCAGATACGCAGTATTTT. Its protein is CASSTQGADTQYF.

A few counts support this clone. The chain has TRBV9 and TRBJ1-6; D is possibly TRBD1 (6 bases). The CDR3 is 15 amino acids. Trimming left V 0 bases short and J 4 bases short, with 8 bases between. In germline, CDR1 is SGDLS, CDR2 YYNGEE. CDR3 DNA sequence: TGTGCCAGCAGCGTAGAGGGGGGGTATAATTCACCCCTCCACTTT. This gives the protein CASSVEGGYNSPLHF.

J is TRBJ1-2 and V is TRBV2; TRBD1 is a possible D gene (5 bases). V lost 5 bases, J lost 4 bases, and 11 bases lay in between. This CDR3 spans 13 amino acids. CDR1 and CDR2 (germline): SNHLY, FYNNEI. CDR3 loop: CASSIQGSYGYTF. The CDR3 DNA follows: TGTGCCAGCAGTATCCAGGGTAGCTATGGCTACACCTTC.

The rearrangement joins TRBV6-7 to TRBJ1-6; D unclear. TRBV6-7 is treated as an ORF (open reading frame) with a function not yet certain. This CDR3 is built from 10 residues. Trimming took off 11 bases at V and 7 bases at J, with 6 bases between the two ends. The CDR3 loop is CAAKNSPLHF. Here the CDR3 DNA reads TGTGCCGCAAAGAATTCACCCCTCCACTTT.

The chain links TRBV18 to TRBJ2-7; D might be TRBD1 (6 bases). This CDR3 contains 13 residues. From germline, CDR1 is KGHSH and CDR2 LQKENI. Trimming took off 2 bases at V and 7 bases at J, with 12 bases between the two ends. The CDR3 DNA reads TGTGCCAGCTCACCATTGCAGGGGACGGAGCAGTACTTC. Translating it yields CASSPLQGTEQYF.

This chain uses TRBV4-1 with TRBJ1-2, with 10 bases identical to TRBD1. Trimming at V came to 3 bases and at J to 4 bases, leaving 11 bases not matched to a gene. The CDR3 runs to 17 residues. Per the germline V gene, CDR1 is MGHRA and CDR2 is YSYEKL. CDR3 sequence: CASSQQFGTGEFYGYTF. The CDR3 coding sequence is TGCGCCAGCAGCCAGCAATTCGGGACAGGGGAATTCTATGGCTACACCTTC.

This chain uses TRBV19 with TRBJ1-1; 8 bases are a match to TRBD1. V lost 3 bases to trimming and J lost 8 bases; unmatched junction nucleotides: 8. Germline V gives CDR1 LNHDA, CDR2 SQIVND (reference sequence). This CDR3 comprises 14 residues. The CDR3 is CASSMDRAHSEAFF. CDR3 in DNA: TGTGCCAGTAGTATGGACAGGGCTCACAGCGAAGCTTTCTTT. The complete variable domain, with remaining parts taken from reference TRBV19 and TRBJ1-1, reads DGGITQSPKYLFRKEGQNVTLSCEQNLNHDAMYWYRQDPGQGLRLIYYSQIVNDFQKGDIAEGYSVSREKKESFPLTVTSAQKNPTAFYLCASSMDRAHSEAFFGQGTRLTVV.

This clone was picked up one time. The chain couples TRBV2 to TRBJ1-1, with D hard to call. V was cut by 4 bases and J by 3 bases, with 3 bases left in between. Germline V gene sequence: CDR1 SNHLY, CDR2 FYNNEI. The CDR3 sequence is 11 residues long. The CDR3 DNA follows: TGTGCCAGCAGTGGCTACACTGAAGCTTTCTTT. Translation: CASSGYTEAFF.

The CDR3 here is CASSVEDTQYF. CDR3 nucleotides: TGTGCCAGCAGCGTAGAGGATACGCAGTATTTT. The chain uses TRBV9 and TRBJ2-3; D ambiguous. This CDR3 is 11 amino acids long. Germline V gene sequence: CDR1 SGDLS, CDR2 YYNGEE. Trimming shortened V by 0 bases and J by 6 bases, and 2 bases separated the two germline ends.

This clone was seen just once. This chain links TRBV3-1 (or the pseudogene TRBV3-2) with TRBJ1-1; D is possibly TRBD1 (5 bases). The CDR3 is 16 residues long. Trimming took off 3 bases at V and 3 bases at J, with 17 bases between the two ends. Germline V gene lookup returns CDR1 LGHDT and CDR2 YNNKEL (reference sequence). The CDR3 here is CASSHRDLPMDTEAFF. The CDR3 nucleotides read TGTGCCAGCAGCCACCGGGACCTACCGATGGACACTGAAGCTTTCTTT.

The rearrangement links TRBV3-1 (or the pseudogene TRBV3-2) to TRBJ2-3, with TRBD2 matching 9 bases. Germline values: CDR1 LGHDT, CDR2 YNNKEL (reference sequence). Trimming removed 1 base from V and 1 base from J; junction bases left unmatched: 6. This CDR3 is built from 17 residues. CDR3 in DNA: TGTGCCAGCAGCCAAGTCTTAGGCGGGGGGGGCACAGATACGCAGTATTTT. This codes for CASSQVLGGGGTDTQYF.

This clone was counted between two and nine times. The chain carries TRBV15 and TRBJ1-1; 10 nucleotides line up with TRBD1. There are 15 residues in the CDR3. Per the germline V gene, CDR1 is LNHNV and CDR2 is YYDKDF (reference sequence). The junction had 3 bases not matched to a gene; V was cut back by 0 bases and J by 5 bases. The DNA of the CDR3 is TGTGCCACCAGCAGAGATATGGGACAGGGGACTGAAGCTTTCTTT. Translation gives CATSRDMGQGTEAFF.

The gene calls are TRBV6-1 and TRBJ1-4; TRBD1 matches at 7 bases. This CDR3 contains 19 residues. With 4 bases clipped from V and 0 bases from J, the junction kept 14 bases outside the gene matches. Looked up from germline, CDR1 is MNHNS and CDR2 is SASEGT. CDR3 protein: CASSGHRGAPGATNEKLFF. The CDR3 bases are TGTGCCAGCAGTGGCCACAGGGGCGCCCCAGGAGCAACTAATGAAAAACTGTTTTTT.

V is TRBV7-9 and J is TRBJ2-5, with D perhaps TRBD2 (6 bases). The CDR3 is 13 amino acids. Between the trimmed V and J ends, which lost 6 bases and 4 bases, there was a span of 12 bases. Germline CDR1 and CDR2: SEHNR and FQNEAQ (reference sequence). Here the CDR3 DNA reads TGTGCCAGCAGGGAACTAGCATCAGAGACCCAGTACTTC. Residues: CASRELASETQYF.

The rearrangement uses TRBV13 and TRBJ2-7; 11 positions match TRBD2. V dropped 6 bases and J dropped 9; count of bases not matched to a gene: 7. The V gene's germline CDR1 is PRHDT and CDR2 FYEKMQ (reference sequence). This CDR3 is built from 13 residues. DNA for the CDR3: TGTGCCAGCAGTAGTAGCGGGGGGGCCGGGCAGTACTTC. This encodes CASSSSGGAGQYF.